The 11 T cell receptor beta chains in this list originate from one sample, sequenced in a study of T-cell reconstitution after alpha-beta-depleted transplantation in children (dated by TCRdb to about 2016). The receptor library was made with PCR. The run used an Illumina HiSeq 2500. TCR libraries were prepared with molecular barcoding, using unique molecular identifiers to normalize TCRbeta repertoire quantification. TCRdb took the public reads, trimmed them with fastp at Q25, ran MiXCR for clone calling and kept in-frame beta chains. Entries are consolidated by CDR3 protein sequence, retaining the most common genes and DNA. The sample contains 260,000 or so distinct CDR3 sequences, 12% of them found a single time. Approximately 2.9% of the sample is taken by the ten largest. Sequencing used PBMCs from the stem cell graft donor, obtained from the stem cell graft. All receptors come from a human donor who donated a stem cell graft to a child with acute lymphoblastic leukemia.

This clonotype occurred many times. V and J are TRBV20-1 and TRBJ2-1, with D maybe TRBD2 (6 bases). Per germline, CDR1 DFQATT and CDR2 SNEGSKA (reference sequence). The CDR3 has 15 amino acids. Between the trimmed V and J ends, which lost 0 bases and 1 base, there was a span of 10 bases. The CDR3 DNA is TGCAGTGCTAGAGAATTTAGCGGTTCCTACAATGAGCAGTTCTTC. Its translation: CSAREFSGSYNEQFF.

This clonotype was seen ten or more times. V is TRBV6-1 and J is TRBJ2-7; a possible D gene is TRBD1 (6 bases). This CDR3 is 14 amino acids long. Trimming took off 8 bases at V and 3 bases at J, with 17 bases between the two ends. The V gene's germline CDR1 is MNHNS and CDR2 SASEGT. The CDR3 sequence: CASQTGQGIYEQYF. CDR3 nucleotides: TGTGCCAGCCAAACAGGGCAGGGAATCTACGAGCAGTACTTC.

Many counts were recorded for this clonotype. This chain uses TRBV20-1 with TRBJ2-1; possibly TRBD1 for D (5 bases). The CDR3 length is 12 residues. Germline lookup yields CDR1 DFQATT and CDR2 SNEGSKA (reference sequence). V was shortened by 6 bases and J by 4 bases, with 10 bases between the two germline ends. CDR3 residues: CSADSRYNEQFF. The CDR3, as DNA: TGCAGTGCAGACAGCCGATACAATGAGCAGTTCTTC.

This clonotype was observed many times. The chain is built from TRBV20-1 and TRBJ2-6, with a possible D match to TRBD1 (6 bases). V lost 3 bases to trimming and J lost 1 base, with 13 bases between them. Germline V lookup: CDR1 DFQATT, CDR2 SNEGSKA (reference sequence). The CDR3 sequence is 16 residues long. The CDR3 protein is CSASRDKGSGANVLTF. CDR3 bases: TGCAGTGCTAGCCGGGACAAGGGATCTGGGGCCAACGTCCTGACTTTC.

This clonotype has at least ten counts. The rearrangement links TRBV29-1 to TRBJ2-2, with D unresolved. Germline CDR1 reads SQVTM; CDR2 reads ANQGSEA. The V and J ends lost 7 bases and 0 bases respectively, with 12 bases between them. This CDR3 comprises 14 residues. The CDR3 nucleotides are TGCAGCGCCACATCCACTTCGAACACCGGGGAGCTGTTTTTT. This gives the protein CSATSTSNTGELFF.

CDR3 nucleotide sequence: TGTGCCAGCAGCCAAGATGCCGGCTTCTATGGCTACACCTTC. Its protein is CASSQDAGFYGYTF. This sequence joins TRBV14 and TRBJ1-2; D not certain. Trimming stripped 0 bases from V and 4 bases from J, with 9 bases between. From germline, CDR1 is SGHDN and CDR2 FVKESK. CDR3 length equals 14 residues.

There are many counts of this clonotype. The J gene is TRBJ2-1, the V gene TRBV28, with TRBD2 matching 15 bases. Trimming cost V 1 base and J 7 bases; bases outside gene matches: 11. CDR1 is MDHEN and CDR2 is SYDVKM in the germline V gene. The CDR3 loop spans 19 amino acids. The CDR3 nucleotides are TGTGCCAGCAGTTTATATTTAGGACTAGCGGGAGGGCCTGAGAATGAGCAGTTCTTC. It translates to CASSLYLGLAGGPENEQFF.

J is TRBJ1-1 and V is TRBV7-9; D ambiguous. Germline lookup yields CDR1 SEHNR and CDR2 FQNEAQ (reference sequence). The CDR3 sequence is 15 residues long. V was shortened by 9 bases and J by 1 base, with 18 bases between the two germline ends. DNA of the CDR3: TGTGCCAGGGCCCTCGGGCGTCTCCGGAACACTGAAGCTTTCTTT. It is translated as CARALGRLRNTEAFF. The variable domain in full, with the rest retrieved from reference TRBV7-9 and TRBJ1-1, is DTGVSQNPRHKITKRGQNVTFRCDPISEHNRLYWYRQTLGQGPEFLTYFQNEAQLEKSRLLSDRFSAERPKGSFSTLEIQRTEQGDSAMYLCARALGRLRNTEAFFGQGTRLTVV.

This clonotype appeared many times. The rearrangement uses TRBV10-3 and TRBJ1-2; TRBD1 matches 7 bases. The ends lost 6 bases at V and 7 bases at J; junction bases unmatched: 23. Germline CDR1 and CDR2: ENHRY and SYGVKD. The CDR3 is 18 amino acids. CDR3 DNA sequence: TGTGCCATCAGCGACATACCGCCTAACGACAGGGCATCGTCTGGCTACACCTTC. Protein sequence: CAISDIPPNDRASSGYTF.

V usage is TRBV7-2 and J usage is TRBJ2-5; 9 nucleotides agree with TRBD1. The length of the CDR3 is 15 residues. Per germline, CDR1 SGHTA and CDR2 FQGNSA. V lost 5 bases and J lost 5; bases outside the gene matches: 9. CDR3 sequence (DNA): TGTGCCAGCAGCCTAGGGGGACAGGGAGGGGAGACCCAGTACTTC. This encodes CASSLGGQGGETQYF.

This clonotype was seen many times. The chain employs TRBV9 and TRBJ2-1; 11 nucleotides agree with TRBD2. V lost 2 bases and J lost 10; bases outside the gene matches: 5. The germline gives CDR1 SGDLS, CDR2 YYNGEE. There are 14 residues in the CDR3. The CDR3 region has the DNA TGTGCCAGCAGCGTTAGCGGGAGGGCCCGAGAGCAGTTCTTC. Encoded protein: CASSVSGRAREQFF.